These T cell receptor beta chains were read from a single sample in a study of blood T cell repertoires in COVID-19. Some clones are missing from TCRdb's copy, which holds only in-frame ones; the method was immunoSEQ multiplex PCR. The sample has 200,000 to 250,000 clones; around 80% are singletons. Sequenced input: peripheral blood. The receptor set was obtained from a woman in her 40s with active or convalescent COVID-19. Each CDR3 is given with its conserved first and last residue. The order of the fields is D gene, J gene, clone size, V gene, CDR3 DNA, CDR3 protein. A D gene is named only where the DNA matches it firmly. Size is omitted from some rows. Given values are once, few, many or a class for expanded clones.

>TRBD1|TRBJ1-4|once|TRBV7-9
TGTGCCAGCAGCTTAAGTTCGGGACAGGGTGAAAAACTGTTTTTT
CASSLSSGQGEKLFF
>TRBD1|TRBJ2-2|NA|TRBV2
TGTGCCAGCACCCGACAGGGACGGAACACCGGGGAGCTGTTTTTT
CASTRQGRNTGELFF
>TRBD1|TRBJ2-7|NA|TRBV2
TGTGCCAGCAGTGAGAGGGGACAGGGGCGGTACGAGCAGTACTTC
CASSERGQGRYEQYF
>TRBD2|TRBJ2-7|NA|TRBV5-1
TGCGCCAGCAGCTGGGGTACTAGCGGGAGCTCCTACGAGCAGTACTTC
CASSWGTSGSSYEQYF
>TRBD1|TRBJ1-2|NA|TRBV3-1/TRBV3-2
TGTGCCAGCAGCCAAGTAGTACAGGGGAATGGCTACACCTTC
CASSQVVQGNGYTF
>NA|TRBJ2-2|NA|TRBV5-1
TGCGCCAGCAGCTTGGAACAGGCGCTCGCCGGGGAGCTGTTTTTT
CASSLEQALAGELFF
>NA|TRBJ2-2|NA|TRBV9
TGTGCCAGCAGCGTAGGCGAGGGCGGGCTGTTTTTT
CASSVGEGGLFF
>TRBD1|TRBJ1-2|NA|TRBV25-1
TGTGCCAGCAGTGACAGGGGGAACTATGGCTACACCTTC
CASSDRGNYGYTF
>NA|TRBJ2-5|NA|TRBV2
TGTGCCAGCATCGTATCAGGAATTGCAGAGACCCAGTACTTC
CASIVSGIAETQYF
>NA|TRBJ1-5|NA|TRBV5-4
TGTGCCAGCAGCTCCCCCCCAAGGGCGGGTCAGCCCCAGCATTTT
CASSSPPRAGQPQHF
>NA|TRBJ1-3|once|TRBV9
TGTGCCAGCAGCCCCTCGGCGGGGCCAAGCTCTGGAAACACCATATATTTT
CASSPSAGPSSGNTIYF
>NA|TRBJ1-4|NA|TRBV30
TGTGCCCGAGGAGGGGCTGGAGGAGAAAAACTGTTTTTT
CARGGAGGEKLFF
>TRBD2|TRBJ2-6|once|TRBV28
TGTGCCAGCAGTGAACTAGCGGGGGGGCCGGGGGCCAACGTCCTGACTTTC
CASSELAGGPGANVLTF
>TRBD1|TRBJ1-2|NA|TRBV9
TGTGCCAGCAGCCTACAGGGGTTCGACGGCTACACCTTC
CASSLQGFDGYTF
>NA|TRBJ1-5|few|TRBV27
TGTGCCAGCAGTATTGGGAGCGGACATCAGCCCCAGCATTTT
CASSIGSGHQPQHF
>NA|TRBJ1-2|NA|TRBV5-1
TGCGCCAGCAGCTTGGGCAGGGGAGATGGCTACACCTTC
CASSLGRGDGYTF
>TRBD2|TRBJ2-7|NA|TRBV7-2
TGTGCCAGCAGCTTAGTGGCCACTAGCGGCTACGAGCAGTACTTC
CASSLVATSGYEQYF
>NA|TRBJ1-6|NA|TRBV2
TGTGCCAGCAGTGACGGGACTGGGGATTCACCCCTCCACTTT
CASSDGTGDSPLHF
>NA|TRBJ2-1|NA|TRBV9
TGTGCCAGCAGCCCCCGAGACGACGGGGTATACAATGAGCAGTTCTTC
CASSPRDDGVYNEQFF
>TRBD1|TRBJ1-1|many|TRBV5-1
TGCGCCAGCAGCACTCAGACAGGGAGCACTGAAGCTTTCTTT
CASSTQTGSTEAFF
>NA|TRBJ1-5|once|TRBV24-1
TGTGCCACCAGTGTGGCAGGGGACAATCAGCCCCAGCATTTT
CATSVAGDNQPQHF
>NA|TRBJ1-6|NA|TRBV7-3
TGTGCCAGCAGCTTAATAAATTCACCCCTCCACTTT
CASSLINSPLHF
>NA|TRBJ1-2|few|TRBV6-2/TRBV6-3
TGTGCCAGCAGTTACCCTCGGCAGGGCCGGGGCTACACCTTC
CASSYPRQGRGYTF
>NA|TRBJ1-5|NA|TRBV27
TGTGCCAGCAGTTTATTAGGGGCCCGCAATCAGCCCCAGCATTTT
CASSLLGARNQPQHF
>NA|TRBJ1-2|NA|TRBV10-1
TGCGCCAGCAGCCTTACAGTCAACTATGGCTACACCTTC
CASSLTVNYGYTF